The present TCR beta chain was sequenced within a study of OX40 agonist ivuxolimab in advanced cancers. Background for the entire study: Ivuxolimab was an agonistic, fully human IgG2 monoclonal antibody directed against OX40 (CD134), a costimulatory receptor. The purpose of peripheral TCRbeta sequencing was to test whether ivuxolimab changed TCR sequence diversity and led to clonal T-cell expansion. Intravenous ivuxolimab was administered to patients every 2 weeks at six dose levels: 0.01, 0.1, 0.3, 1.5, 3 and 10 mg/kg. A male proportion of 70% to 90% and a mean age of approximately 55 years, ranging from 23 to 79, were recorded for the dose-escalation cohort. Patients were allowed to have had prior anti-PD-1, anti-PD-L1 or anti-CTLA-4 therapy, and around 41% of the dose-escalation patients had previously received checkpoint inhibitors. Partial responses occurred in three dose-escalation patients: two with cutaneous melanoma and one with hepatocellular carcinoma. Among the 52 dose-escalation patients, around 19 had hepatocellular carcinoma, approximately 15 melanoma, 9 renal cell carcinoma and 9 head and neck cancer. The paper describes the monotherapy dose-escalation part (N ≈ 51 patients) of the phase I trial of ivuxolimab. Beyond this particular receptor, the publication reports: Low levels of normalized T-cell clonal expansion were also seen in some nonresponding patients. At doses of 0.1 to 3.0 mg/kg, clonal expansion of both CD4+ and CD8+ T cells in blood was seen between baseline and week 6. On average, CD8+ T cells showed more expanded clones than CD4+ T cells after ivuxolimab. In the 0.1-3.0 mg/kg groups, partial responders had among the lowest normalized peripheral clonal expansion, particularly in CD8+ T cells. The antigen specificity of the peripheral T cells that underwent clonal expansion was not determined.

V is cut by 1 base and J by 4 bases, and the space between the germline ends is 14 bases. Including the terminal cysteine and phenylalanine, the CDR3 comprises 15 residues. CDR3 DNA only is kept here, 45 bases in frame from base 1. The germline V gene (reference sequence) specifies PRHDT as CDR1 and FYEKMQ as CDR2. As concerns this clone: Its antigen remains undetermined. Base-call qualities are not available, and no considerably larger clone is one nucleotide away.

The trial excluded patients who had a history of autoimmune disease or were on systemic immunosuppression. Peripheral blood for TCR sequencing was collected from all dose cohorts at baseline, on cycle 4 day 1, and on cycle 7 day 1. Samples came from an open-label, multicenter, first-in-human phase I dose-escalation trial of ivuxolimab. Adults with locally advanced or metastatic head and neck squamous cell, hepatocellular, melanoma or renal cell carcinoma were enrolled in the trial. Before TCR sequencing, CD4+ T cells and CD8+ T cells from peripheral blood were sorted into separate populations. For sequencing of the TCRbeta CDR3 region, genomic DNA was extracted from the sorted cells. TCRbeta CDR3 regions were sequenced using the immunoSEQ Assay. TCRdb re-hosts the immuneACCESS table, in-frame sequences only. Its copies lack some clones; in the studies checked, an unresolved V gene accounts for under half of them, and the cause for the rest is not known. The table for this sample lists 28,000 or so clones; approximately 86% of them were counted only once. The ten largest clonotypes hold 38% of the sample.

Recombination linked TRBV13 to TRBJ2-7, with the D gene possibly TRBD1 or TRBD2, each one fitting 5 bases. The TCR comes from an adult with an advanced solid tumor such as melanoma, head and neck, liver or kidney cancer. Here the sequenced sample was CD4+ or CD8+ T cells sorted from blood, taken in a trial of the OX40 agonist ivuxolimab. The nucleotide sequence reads TGTGCCAGCAGCTTAGCGGGGACGGAGAAGTACGAGCAGTACTTC. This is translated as CASSLAGTEKYEQYF.